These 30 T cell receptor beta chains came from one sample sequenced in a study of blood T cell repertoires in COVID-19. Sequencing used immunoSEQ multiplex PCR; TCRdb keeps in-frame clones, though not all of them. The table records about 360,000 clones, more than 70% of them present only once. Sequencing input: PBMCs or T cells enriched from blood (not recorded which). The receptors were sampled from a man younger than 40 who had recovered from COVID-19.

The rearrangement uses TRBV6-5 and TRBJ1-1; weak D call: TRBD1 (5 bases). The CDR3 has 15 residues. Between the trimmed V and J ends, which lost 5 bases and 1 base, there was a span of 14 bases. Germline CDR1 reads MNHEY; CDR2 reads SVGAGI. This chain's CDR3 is CASSPQGLGNTEAFF. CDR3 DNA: TGTGCCAGCAGTCCCCAGGGTTTGGGGAACACTGAAGCTTTCTTT.

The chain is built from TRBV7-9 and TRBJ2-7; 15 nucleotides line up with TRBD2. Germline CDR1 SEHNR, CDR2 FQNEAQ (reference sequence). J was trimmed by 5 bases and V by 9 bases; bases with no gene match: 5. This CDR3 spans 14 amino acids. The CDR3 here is CASSGLAGGHEQYF. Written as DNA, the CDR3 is TGTGCCAGTTCGGGACTAGCGGGGGGCCACGAGCAGTACTTC.

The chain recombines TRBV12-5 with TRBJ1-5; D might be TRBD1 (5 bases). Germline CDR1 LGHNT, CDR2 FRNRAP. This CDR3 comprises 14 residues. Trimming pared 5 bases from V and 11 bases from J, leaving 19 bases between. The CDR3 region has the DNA TGTGCTAGTGGTACCCTCCAGGGATCCAAGGCCCAGCATTTT. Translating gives CASGTLQGSKAQHF.

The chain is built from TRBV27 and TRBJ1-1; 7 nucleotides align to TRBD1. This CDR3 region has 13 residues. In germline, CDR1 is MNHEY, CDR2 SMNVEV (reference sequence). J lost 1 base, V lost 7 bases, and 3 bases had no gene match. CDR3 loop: CASTRQGNTEAFF. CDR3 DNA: TGTGCCAGCACTAGACAGGGGAACACTGAAGCTTTCTTT.

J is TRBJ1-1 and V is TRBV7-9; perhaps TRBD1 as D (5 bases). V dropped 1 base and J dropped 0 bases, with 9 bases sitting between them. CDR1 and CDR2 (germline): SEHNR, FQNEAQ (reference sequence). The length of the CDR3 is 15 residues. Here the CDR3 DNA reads TGTGCCAGCAGCTTAGGGTCCAGGGTGAACACTGAAGCTTTCTTT. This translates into CASSLGSRVNTEAFF.

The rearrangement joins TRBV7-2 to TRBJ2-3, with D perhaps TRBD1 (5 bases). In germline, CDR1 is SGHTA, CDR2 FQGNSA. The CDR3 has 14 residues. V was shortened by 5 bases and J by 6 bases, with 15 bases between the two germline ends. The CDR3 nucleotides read TGTGCCAGCAGCCCCTGGACAAAGGGGGATACGCAGTATTTT. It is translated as CASSPWTKGDTQYF.

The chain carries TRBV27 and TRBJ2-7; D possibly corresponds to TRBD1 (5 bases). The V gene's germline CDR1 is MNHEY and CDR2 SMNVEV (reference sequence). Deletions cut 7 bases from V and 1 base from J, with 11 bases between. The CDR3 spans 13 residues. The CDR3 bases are TGTGCCAGCAAAGGGGCTAATTCCTACGAGCAGTACTTC. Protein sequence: CASKGANSYEQYF.

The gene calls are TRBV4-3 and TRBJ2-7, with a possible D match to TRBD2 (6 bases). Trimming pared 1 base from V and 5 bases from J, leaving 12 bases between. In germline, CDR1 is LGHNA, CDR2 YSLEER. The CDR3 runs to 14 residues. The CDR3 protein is CASSQAGRFNEQYF. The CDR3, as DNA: TGCGCCAGCAGCCAAGCGGGGAGGTTCAACGAGCAGTACTTC.

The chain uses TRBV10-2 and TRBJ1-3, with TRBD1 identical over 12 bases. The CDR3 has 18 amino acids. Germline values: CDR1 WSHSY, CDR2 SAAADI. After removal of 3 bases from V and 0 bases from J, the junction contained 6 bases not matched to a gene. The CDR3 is CASSDWDRGHLSGNTIYF. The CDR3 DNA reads TGCGCCAGCAGTGATTGGGACAGGGGGCACCTCTCTGGAAACACCATATATTTT.

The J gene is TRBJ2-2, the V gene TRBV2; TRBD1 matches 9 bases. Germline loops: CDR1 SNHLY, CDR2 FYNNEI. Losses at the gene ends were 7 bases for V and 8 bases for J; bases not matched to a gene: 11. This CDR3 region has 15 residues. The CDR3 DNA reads TGTGCCAGCACATTAGGGACAGGGAGTGTTGGGGAGCTGTTTTTT. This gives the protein CASTLGTGSVGELFF.

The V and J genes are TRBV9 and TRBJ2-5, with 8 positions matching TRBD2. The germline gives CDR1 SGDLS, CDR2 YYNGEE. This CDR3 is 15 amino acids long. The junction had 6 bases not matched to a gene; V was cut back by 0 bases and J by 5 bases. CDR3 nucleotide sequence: TGTGCCAGCAGCGTAGCGGGAGGGATGGACGAGACCCAGTACTTC. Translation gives CASSVAGGMDETQYF.

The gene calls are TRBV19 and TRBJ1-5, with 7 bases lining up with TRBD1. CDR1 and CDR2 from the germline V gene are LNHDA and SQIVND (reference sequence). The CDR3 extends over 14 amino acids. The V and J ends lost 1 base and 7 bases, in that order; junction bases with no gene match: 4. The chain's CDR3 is CASSIVTGDQPQHF. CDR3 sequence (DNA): TGTGCCAGTAGTATAGTAACAGGGGACCAGCCCCAGCATTTT.

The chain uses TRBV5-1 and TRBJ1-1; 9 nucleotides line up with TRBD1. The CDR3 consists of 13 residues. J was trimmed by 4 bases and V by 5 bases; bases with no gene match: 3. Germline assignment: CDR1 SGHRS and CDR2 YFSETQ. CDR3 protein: CASRQGAGTEAFF. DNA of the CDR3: TGCGCCAGCAGACAGGGGGCCGGCACTGAAGCTTTCTTT. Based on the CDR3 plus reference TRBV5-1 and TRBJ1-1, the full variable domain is KAGVTQTPRYLIKTRGQQVTLSCSPISGHRSVSWYQQTPGQGLQFLFEYFSETQRNKGNFPGRFSGRQFSNSRSEMNVSTLELGDSALYLCASRQGAGTEAFFGQGTRLTVV.

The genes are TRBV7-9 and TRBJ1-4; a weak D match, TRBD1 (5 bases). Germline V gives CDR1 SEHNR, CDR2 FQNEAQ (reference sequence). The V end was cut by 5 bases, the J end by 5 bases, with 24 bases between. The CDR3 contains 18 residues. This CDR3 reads CASSPSVGVTELNEKLFF. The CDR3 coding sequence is TGTGCCAGCAGCCCTAGTGTCGGTGTGACAGAATTAAATGAAAAACTGTTTTTT.

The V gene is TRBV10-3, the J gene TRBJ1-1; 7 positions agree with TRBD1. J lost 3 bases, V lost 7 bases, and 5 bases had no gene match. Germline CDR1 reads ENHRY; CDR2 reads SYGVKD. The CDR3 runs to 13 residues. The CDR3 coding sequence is TGTGCCATCAATACAGGGGCCGACACTGAAGCTTTCTTT. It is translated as CAINTGADTEAFF.

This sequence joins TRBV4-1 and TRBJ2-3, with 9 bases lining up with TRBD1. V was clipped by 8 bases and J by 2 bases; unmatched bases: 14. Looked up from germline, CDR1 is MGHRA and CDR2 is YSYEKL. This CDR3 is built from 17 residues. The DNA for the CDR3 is TGCGCCAGCCGGAATCTGGACAGGGGAAGTTCCACAGATACGCAGTATTTT. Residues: CASRNLDRGSSTDTQYF.

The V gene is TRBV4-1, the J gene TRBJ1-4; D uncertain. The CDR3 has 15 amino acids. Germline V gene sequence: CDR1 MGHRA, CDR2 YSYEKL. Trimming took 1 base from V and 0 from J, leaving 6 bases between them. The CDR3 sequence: CASSQVQTTNEKLFF. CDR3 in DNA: TGCGCCAGCAGCCAAGTGCAGACAACTAATGAAAAACTGTTTTTT.

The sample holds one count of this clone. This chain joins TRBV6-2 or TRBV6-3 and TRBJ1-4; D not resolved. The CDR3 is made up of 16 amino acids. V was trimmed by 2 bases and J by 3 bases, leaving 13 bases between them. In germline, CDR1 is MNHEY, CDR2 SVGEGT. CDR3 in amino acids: CASSYHTNGANEKLFF. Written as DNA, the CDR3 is TGTGCCAGCAGTTACCATACGAACGGGGCTAATGAAAAACTGTTTTTT.

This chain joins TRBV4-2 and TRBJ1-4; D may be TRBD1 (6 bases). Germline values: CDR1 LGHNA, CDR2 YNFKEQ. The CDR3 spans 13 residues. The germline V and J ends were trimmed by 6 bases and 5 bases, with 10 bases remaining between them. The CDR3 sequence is CASRDSINEKLFF. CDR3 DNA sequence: TGTGCCAGCAGGGACAGCATCAATGAAAAACTGTTTTTT.

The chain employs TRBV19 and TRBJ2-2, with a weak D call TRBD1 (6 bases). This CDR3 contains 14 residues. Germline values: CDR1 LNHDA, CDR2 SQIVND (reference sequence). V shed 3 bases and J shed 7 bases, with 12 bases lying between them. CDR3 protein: CASSIGQGIGELFF. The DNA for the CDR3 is TGTGCCAGTAGTATTGGGCAGGGGATCGGGGAGCTGTTTTTT.

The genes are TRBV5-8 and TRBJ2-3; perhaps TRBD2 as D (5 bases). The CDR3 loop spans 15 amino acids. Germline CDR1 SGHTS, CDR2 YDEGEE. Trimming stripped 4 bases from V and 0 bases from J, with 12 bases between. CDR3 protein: CASSPFGSSTDTQYF. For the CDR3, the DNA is TGTGCCAGCAGCCCATTTGGGAGTAGCACAGATACGCAGTATTTT.

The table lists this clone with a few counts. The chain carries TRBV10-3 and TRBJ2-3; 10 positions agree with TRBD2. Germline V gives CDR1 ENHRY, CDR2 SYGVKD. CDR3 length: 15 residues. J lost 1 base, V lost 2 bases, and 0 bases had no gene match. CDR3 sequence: CAISEGTSGTDTQYF. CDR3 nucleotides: TGTGCCATCAGTGAGGGGACTAGCGGCACAGATACGCAGTATTTT.

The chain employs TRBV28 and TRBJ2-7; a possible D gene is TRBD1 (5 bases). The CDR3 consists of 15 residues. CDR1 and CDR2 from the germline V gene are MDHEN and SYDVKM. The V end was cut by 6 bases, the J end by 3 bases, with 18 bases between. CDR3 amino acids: CASRRQGIAIYEQYF. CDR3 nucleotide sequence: TGTGCCAGCAGGCGTCAGGGTATCGCTATCTACGAGCAGTACTTC.

The DNA of the CDR3 is TGTGCCAGCAGCCAAGAAGGGGGATCCTACGAGCAGTACTTC. It codes for CASSQEGGSYEQYF. The chain couples TRBV3-1 (or the pseudogene TRBV3-2) to TRBJ2-7; D is possibly TRBD1 (6 bases). The CDR3 spans 14 residues. V lost 0 bases and J 1 base, leaving 7 bases between the germline ends. Germline values: CDR1 LGHDT, CDR2 YNNKEL (reference sequence).

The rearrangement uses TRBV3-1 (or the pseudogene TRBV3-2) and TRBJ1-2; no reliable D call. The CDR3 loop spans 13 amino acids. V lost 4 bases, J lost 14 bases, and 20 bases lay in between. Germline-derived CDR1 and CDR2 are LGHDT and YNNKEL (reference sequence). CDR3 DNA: TGTGCCAGCAGCCGAAATTCGCGGGAGGGTAAGACCTTC. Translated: CASSRNSREGKTF.

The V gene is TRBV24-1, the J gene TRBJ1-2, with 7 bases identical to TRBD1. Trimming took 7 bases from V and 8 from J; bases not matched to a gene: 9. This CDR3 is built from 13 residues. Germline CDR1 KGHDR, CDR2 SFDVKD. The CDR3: CATRKTGRRGYTF. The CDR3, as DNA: TGTGCCACCAGAAAGACAGGGCGGCGCGGCTACACCTTC.

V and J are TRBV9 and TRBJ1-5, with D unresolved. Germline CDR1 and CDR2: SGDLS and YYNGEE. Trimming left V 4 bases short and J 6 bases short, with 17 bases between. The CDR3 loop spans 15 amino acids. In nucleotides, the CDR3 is TGTGCCAGCAGCACTTCAGGAGGAGTAGGTCAGCCCCAGCATTTT. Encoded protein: CASSTSGGVGQPQHF.

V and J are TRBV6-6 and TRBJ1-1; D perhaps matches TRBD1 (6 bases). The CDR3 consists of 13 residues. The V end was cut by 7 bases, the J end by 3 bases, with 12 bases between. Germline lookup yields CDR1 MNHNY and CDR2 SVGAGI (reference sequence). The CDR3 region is CASNTPGDTEAFF. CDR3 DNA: TGTGCCAGCAATACACCAGGGGACACTGAAGCTTTCTTT.

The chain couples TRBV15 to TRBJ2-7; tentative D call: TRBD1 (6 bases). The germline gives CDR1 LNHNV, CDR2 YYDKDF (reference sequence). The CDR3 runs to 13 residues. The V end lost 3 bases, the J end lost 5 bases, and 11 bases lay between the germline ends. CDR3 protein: CATSRTGSHEQYF. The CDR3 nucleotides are TGTGCCACCAGCAGGACAGGTAGCCACGAGCAGTACTTC.

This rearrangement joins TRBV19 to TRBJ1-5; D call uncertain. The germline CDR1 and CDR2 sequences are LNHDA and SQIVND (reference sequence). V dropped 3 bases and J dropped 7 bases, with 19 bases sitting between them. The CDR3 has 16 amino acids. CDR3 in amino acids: CASSIVPGMVGQPQHF. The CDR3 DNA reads TGTGCCAGTAGTATTGTCCCAGGAATGGTTGGGCAGCCCCAGCATTTT.